This T cell receptor (beta chain) was sequenced during a study of T-cell reconstitution after alpha-beta-depleted transplantation in children. Study results and limitations: When one year had passed after transplant, most T-cell counts and diversity came from newly produced T cells. Some patients' high day-60 TCRbeta diversity was attributed to recipient cells surviving conditioning. Several hundred rapidly expanded clones from non-depleted graft cells reportedly supplied alpha-beta T cells about two months post-transplant.

This CDR3 contains 16 residues. V lost 3 bases and J lost 1; bases outside the gene matches: 4. Germline CDR1 and CDR2: SGHRS and YFSETQ. Unique molecular identifiers were used to barcode this TCRbeta library. One entry per CDR3 protein results from TCRdb running MiXCR on the PCR reads. The top ten hold 0.79% of the sample, which has roughly 670,000 distinct CDR3 sequences, 13% seen once. This clonotype was picked up many times. Its antigen is undetermined. The chain recombines TRBV5-1 with TRBJ2-2, with TRBD2 matching over 9 bases. This specimen consisted of PBMCs, obtained before TCRalphabeta/CD19-depleted stem cell transplant. This clonotype was sampled from a girl under 10 years old with congenital amegakaryocytic thrombocytopenia, due to receive a stem cell transplant. The CDR3 loop reads CASSSGLAENTGELFF. Here the CDR3 DNA reads TGCGCCAGCAGCTCGGGACTAGCCGAGAACACCGGGGAGCTGTTTTTT. Looking up the rest from reference TRBV5-1 and TRBJ2-2 gives the full variable domain: KAGVTQTPRYLIKTRGQQVTLSCSPISGHRSVSWYQQTPGQGLQFLFEYFSETQRNKGNFPGRFSGRQFSNSRSEMNVSTLELGDSALYLCASSSGLAENTGELFFGEGSRLTVL.